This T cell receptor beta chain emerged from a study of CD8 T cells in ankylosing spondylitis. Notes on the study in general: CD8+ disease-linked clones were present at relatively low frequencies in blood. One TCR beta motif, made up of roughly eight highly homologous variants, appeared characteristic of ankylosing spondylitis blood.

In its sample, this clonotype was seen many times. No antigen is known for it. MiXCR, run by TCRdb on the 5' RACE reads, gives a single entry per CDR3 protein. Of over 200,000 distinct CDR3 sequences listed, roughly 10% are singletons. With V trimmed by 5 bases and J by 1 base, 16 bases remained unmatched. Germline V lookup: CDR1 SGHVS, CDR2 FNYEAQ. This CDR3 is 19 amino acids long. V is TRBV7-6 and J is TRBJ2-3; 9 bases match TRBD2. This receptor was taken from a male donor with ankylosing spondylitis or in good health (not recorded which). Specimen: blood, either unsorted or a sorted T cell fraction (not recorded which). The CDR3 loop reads CASSNLIPGLAFGTDTQYF. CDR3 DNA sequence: TGTGCCAGCAGCAATTTAATACCGGGACTAGCATTCGGCACAGATACGCAGTATTTT.